These T cell receptor beta chains were read from a single sample in a study of PD-L1 blockade in urothelial cancer. Method: immunoSEQ multiplex PCR; TCRdb's copy keeps in-frame clones and lacks some. The sample lists roughly 120,000 clones, approximately 84% seen once, with 3.2% in the top ten. The sample was PBMCs, taken around atezolizumab (anti-PD-L1) treatment. The receptor set was obtained from a man aged 50 or older with urothelial cancer. CDR3s include the opening cysteine and the closing phenylalanine or tryptophan. D genes are given only for firm matches. Clone size appears in some rows only: once, few, many, or a class for an expanded clone.

>TRBJ1-1|.|TRBV18|.
TGTGCCAGCTCACCAAGACCAGGGATGAACACTGAAGCTTTCTTT
CASSPRPGMNTEAFF
>TRBJ2-1|TRBD2|TRBV7-9|few
TGTGCCAGCAGCTTATTACGGGAGGGCGGCAATGAGCAGTTCTTC
CASSLLREGGNEQFF
>TRBJ1-1|TRBD1|TRBV5-4|.
TGTGCCAGCAGCTGGGACAGAGCGAACACTGAAGCTTTCTTT
CASSWDRANTEAFF
>TRBJ2-7|TRBD2|TRBV27|.
TGTGCCAGCAGTCATGCTAGCGGGAGCTCCTACGAGCAGTACTTC
CASSHASGSSYEQYF
>TRBJ2-7|.|TRBV27|.
TGTGCCAGCAGTCGCTCCGGACAGCCCTACGAGCAGTACTTC
CASSRSGQPYEQYF
>TRBJ2-1|TRBD1|TRBV11-2|.
TGTGCCAGCAGCCTGACAGGGACCCCCCTTAAGCAGTTCTTC
CASSLTGTPLKQFF
>TRBJ2-5|.|TRBV14|.
TGTGCCAGCAGCCGTTCAATAAGCCGGGAGACCCAGTACTTC
CASSRSISRETQYF
>TRBJ1-4|TRBD1|TRBV18|.
TGTGCCAGCTCACCAATCGGGACAGGGAGGCATAGTGAAAAACTGTTTTTT
CASSPIGTGRHSEKLFF
>TRBJ2-7|.|TRBV30|.
TGTGCCTGGAGTGTGGCAGGGATGGCCGTGCAGTACTTC
CAWSVAGMAVQYF
>TRBJ2-1|TRBD1|TRBV6-1|.
TGTGCCAGCAATCGGGACAGGATAAATGAGCAGTTCTTC
CASNRDRINEQFF
>TRBJ2-7|.|TRBV6-1|.
TGTGCCAGCAGACGAGATAAGAGCTCCTACGAGCAGTACTTC
CASRRDKSSYEQYF
>TRBJ1-2|.|TRBV5-5|once
TGTGCCAGCAGCCGAGACACCGAAACCCGGTATGGCTACACCTTC
CASSRDTETRYGYTF
>TRBJ1-6|.|TRBV19|.
TGTGCCAGTAGGGACACGTCGAGCTCCTATAATTCACCCCTCCACTTT
CASRDTSSSYNSPLHF
>TRBJ2-3|TRBD1|TRBV5-1|few
TGCGCCAGCAAGAGGGGGCCACAAGATACGCAGTATTTT
CASKRGPQDTQYF
>TRBJ1-2|.|TRBV5-4|.
TGTGCCAGCAGCTTGGAGGGGCTCTTTAGCTATGGCTACACCTTC
CASSLEGLFSYGYTF
>TRBJ1-2|.|TRBV27|.
TGTGCCAGCAGTTTATCGGGGGGCTATGGCTACACCTTC
CASSLSGGYGYTF
>TRBJ1-5|TRBD1|TRBV19|once
TGTGCCAGTAGTATAGATCAGGGGGCGAGTCAGCCCCAGCATTTT
CASSIDQGASQPQHF
>TRBJ2-7|TRBD1|TRBV5-1|once
TGCGCCAGCAGCAAGAGAACCGGGACAGGGGACCACGAGCAGTACTTC
CASSKRTGTGDHEQYF
>TRBJ2-7|.|TRBV7-3|.
TGTGCCAGCAGCTTTGGGGGGGCGATGGAGTACTTC
CASSFGGAMEYF
>TRBJ2-5|.|TRBV11-2|.
TGTGCCAGCAGCCCCCGGCCGGGAGAAGAGACCCAGTACTTC
CASSPRPGEETQYF
>TRBJ2-7|TRBD1|TRBV30|.
TGTGCCTGGGGGGGACAGGGGCGGAACGAGCAGTACTTC
CAWGGQGRNEQYF
>TRBJ1-2|TRBD1|TRBV11-2|many
TGTGCCAGCAGCCTCACAGGGGTGGAAGGCTACACCTTC
CASSLTGVEGYTF
>TRBJ2-2|.|TRBV5-5|.
TGTGCCAGCAGCTTGCTCACCGGGGAGCTGTTTTTT
CASSLLTGELFF
>TRBJ2-7|TRBD2|TRBV16|.
TGTGCCAGCAGTGACGGGACTAGCCGTACCTACGAGCAGTACTTC
CASSDGTSRTYEQYF
>TRBJ2-1|TRBD2|TRBV28|.
TGTGCCAGCAGTTTACCTAGCGGGCCCTACAATGAGCAGTTCTTC
CASSLPSGPYNEQFF
>TRBJ2-7|.|TRBV7-8|.
TGTGCCAGCAGCTGGAGTAGGGGCGAGCAGTACTTC
CASSWSRGEQYF
>TRBJ1-6|TRBD1|TRBV18|.
TGTGCCAGCTCAGCCGGGACAGGGAATAATTCACCCCTCCACTTT
CASSAGTGNNSPLHF
>TRBJ2-7|TRBD2|TRBV29-1|.
TGCAGCGTTGAGTTAGCGGGAGGGCCTCTCAACGAGCAGTACTTC
CSVELAGGPLNEQYF
>TRBJ2-3|TRBD2|TRBV14|.
TGTGCCAGCAGCCAAGTAGCGGGATGGCGTCTGTATTTT
CASSQVAGWRLYF
>TRBJ2-5|TRBD1|TRBV30|.
TGTGCCTGGAGCCGACAGGGCCAAGAGACCCAGTACTTC
CAWSRQGQETQYF
>TRBJ2-3|.|TRBV11-3|few
TGTGCCAGCAGCGTCGGGACTTCGGACACAGATACGCAGTATTTT
CASSVGTSDTDTQYF